This TCR beta chain was observed in a study of long-term antiretroviral therapy in people with HIV. Study-wide results and limits: In samples taken after ART, diversity increased but remained below transplant donor control levels.

Each donor had at least one pre-ART and at least two post-ART PBMC samples. Runs used v3.0 of the immunoSEQ assay and were done at survey level. Produced via immunoSEQ multiplex PCR; TCRdb's table is partial and in-frame only. The table lists 25,000 to 30,000 clones, 75% to 90% of them singletons. In regard to this clone: Its antigen remains unidentified.

CDR1 is SNHLY, CDR2 FYNNEI, per germline. The ends were cut back, 6 bases at V and 2 bases at J, with 8 bases in the middle. CDR3 length: 13 amino acids. The sequencing used unsorted PBMCs, collected 3.2 years before starting antiretroviral therapy. The receptor's source is a man aged 45-65 years with HIV. The chain uses TRBV2 and TRBJ1-5; the D is unclear. The CDR3: CASSPLGNQPQHF. The CDR3 DNA is TGTGCCAGCAGCCCCCTTGGCAATCAGCCCCAGCATTTT.